This TCR beta chain was recovered during a study of T-cell memory formation after mild COVID-19. Each CDR3 protein is one row after TCRdb ran MiXCR on the 5' RACE reads. The data show fewer than 200,000 distinct CDR3 sequences, with around a fifth seen just once and under 25% held by the top ten. From germline, CDR1 is KGHDR and CDR2 SFDVKD. The CDR3 runs to 14 residues. Trimming stripped 3 bases from V and 5 bases from J, with 10 bases between. This clonotype occurred a few times. The TCR sequence derives from an adult woman who had mild COVID-19 (a few samples of this study predate the infection). Cell type and time point are not known. The V call is TRBV24-1, the J call TRBJ2-1; either TRBD1 or TRBD2 may fit D (5 bases each). The material sequenced was PBMCs or a T cell subset sorted from them (not recorded which). The CDR3 region has the DNA TGTGCCACCAGTGATCATGGGACGGACAATGAGCAGTTCTTC. It specifies CATSDHGTDNEQFF.